These T cell receptor beta chains were read from a single sample in a study of blood T cell repertoires in COVID-19. Clones were read by immunoSEQ multiplex PCR, and TCRdb kept only the in-frame ones, dropping some. The sample records fewer than 90,000 clones, more than 65% being singletons. Sample: peripheral blood. The receptors come from a man aged 50 to 59 with acute or convalescent COVID-19. Both conserved end residues are part of each CDR3. D genes are given only for firm matches. Rows may omit the clone size; those that give it use once, few, many or a size class.

clone size: .; J gene: TRBJ2-1; D gene: .; V gene: TRBV2; CDR3 protein: CASRVTGINEQFF; CDR3 DNA: TGTGCCAGCAGGGTCACAGGTATCAATGAGCAGTTCTTC
clone size: .; J gene: TRBJ1-1; D gene: .; V gene: TRBV19; CDR3 protein: CASTLGGATTEAFF; CDR3 DNA: TGTGCCAGTACCCTGGGGGGGGCCACCACTGAAGCTTTCTTT
clone size: .; J gene: TRBJ1-2; D gene: .; V gene: TRBV30; CDR3 protein: CAWRVRSGLVNYGYTF; CDR3 DNA: TGTGCCTGGAGGGTTCGTTCGGGACTAGTAAACTATGGCTACACCTTC
clone size: .; J gene: TRBJ1-6; D gene: TRBD1; V gene: TRBV12-5; CDR3 protein: CASGTDRASPLHF; CDR3 DNA: TGTGCTAGTGGCACCGACAGGGCTTCACCCCTCCACTTT
clone size: .; J gene: TRBJ1-5; D gene: .; V gene: TRBV7-2; CDR3 protein: CASSSGLTGSRQPQHF; CDR3 DNA: TGTGCCAGCAGTTCGGGGTTAACGGGGTCTCGGCAGCCCCAGCATTTT
clone size: .; J gene: TRBJ1-2; D gene: .; V gene: TRBV5-4; CDR3 protein: CASSLAGLAGYTF; CDR3 DNA: TGTGCCAGCAGCTTGGCCGGGTTGGCCGGCTACACCTTC
clone size: .; J gene: TRBJ1-5; D gene: TRBD1; V gene: TRBV30; CDR3 protein: CAWSGQGAAIQPQHF; CDR3 DNA: TGTGCCTGGAGTGGACAGGGGGCGGCGATTCAGCCCCAGCATTTT
clone size: .; J gene: TRBJ1-5; D gene: TRBD1; V gene: TRBV28; CDR3 protein: CASSLATGGNQPQHF; CDR3 DNA: TGTGCCAGCAGTTTGGCGACAGGGGGCAATCAGCCCCAGCATTTT
clone size: few; J gene: TRBJ2-7; D gene: TRBD2; V gene: TRBV5-8; CDR3 protein: CASSHGGRAGSYEQYF; CDR3 DNA: TGTGCCAGCAGCCATGGTGGGAGGGCCGGCTCCTACGAGCAGTACTTC
clone size: .; J gene: TRBJ1-4; D gene: .; V gene: TRBV4-1; CDR3 protein: CASSLPRTVNEKLFF; CDR3 DNA: TGCGCCAGCAGCCTCCCTAGGACAGTTAATGAAAAACTGTTTTTT
clone size: .; J gene: TRBJ2-7; D gene: TRBD2; V gene: TRBV6-4; CDR3 protein: CASSDSGSWLADFYEQYF; CDR3 DNA: TGTGCCAGCAGTGACTCGGGTAGTTGGCTAGCGGATTTCTACGAGCAGTACTTC
clone size: .; J gene: TRBJ1-5; D gene: TRBD1; V gene: TRBV24-1; CDR3 protein: CATSDSGQGAGQPQHF; CDR3 DNA: TGTGCCACCAGTGATTCGGGACAGGGGGCGGGTCAGCCCCAGCATTTT
clone size: .; J gene: TRBJ2-5; D gene: .; V gene: TRBV7-3; CDR3 protein: CASSSLGGETQYF; CDR3 DNA: TGTGCCAGCAGCTCCCTTGGCGGCGAGACCCAGTACTTC
clone size: .; J gene: TRBJ1-4; D gene: .; V gene: TRBV19; CDR3 protein: CASSIWGRDEKLFF; CDR3 DNA: TGTGCCAGTAGTATATGGGGCAGGGATGAAAAACTGTTTTTT
clone size: .; J gene: TRBJ1-5; D gene: .; V gene: TRBV6-1; CDR3 protein: CASSEAYRNQPQHF; CDR3 DNA: TGTGCCAGCAGTGAAGCGTACCGGAATCAGCCCCAGCATTTT
clone size: few; J gene: TRBJ2-1; D gene: TRBD2; V gene: TRBV6-5; CDR3 protein: CASRLIAGDYNEQFF; CDR3 DNA: TGTGCCAGCAGACTTATAGCGGGAGACTACAATGAGCAGTTCTTC
clone size: .; J gene: TRBJ1-2; D gene: .; V gene: TRBV20-1; CDR3 protein: CSASDSGLYGYTF; CDR3 DNA: TGCAGTGCTAGTGATTCGGGACTATATGGCTACACCTTC
clone size: .; J gene: TRBJ2-2; D gene: .; V gene: TRBV18; CDR3 protein: CASSPENVGATGELFF; CDR3 DNA: TGTGCCAGCTCACCTGAAAACGTAGGGGCTACCGGGGAGCTGTTTTTT
clone size: .; J gene: TRBJ1-5; D gene: .; V gene: TRBV18; CDR3 protein: CASSGPGGNQPQHF; CDR3 DNA: TGTGCCAGCTCCGGTCCGGGGGGGAATCAGCCCCAGCATTTT
clone size: .; J gene: TRBJ1-1; D gene: .; V gene: TRBV18; CDR3 protein: CASSPPGGNTEAFF; CDR3 DNA: TGTGCCAGCTCACCACCAGGGGGGAACACTGAAGCTTTCTTT
clone size: .; J gene: TRBJ1-6; D gene: TRBD1; V gene: TRBV5-1; CDR3 protein: CASSLTGQGNSPLHF; CDR3 DNA: TGCGCCAGCAGTCTTACGGGACAGGGGAATTCACCCCTCCACTTT
clone size: .; J gene: TRBJ2-1; D gene: .; V gene: TRBV7-3; CDR3 protein: CASSLVSPGAYNEQFF; CDR3 DNA: TGTGCCAGCAGCTTGGTGTCCCCCGGGGCCTACAATGAGCAGTTCTTC
clone size: once; J gene: TRBJ2-1; D gene: .; V gene: TRBV27; CDR3 protein: CASRRLAGEQFF; CDR3 DNA: TGTGCCAGCAGAAGACTCGCGGGTGAGCAGTTCTTC
clone size: .; J gene: TRBJ1-1; D gene: TRBD1; V gene: TRBV19; CDR3 protein: CASRTGQGRLNTEAFF; CDR3 DNA: TGTGCCAGTAGAACCGGACAGGGGAGGCTGAACACTGAAGCTTTCTTT
clone size: .; J gene: TRBJ1-2; D gene: TRBD1; V gene: TRBV5-6; CDR3 protein: CASSSSGTDYGYTF; CDR3 DNA: TGTGCCAGCAGCTCCTCCGGGACAGATTATGGCTACACCTTC
clone size: .; J gene: TRBJ1-1; D gene: .; V gene: TRBV5-5; CDR3 protein: CASSLAGGELGEAFF; CDR3 DNA: TGTGCCAGCAGCTTGGCAGGAGGGGAATTAGGTGAAGCTTTCTTT
clone size: .; J gene: TRBJ1-1; D gene: TRBD1; V gene: TRBV3-1/TRBV3-2; CDR3 protein: CASSLERRTGVTEAFF; CDR3 DNA: TGTGCCAGCAGCCTTGAGCGGAGAACAGGGGTCACTGAAGCTTTCTTT
clone size: .; J gene: TRBJ2-1; D gene: .; V gene: TRBV5-6; CDR3 protein: CASSFWGRNNEQFF; CDR3 DNA: TGTGCCAGCAGCTTTTGGGGCAGGAACAATGAGCAGTTCTTC
clone size: .; J gene: TRBJ1-2; D gene: .; V gene: TRBV28; CDR3 protein: CASSTHTSGLYGYTF; CDR3 DNA: TGTGCCAGCAGCACTCATACCTCCGGACTCTATGGCTACACCTTC
clone size: .; J gene: TRBJ2-7; D gene: TRBD2; V gene: TRBV27; CDR3 protein: CASSPTSGYEQYF; CDR3 DNA: TGTGCCAGCAGCCCTACTAGCGGCTACGAGCAGTACTTC
clone size: .; J gene: TRBJ2-5; D gene: TRBD1; V gene: TRBV6-2/TRBV6-3; CDR3 protein: CASSYRVGQGDLETQYF; CDR3 DNA: TGTGCCAGCAGTTACCGCGTGGGACAGGGGGATTTAGAGACCCAGTACTTC
clone size: .; J gene: TRBJ2-7; D gene: TRBD1; V gene: TRBV6-2/TRBV6-3; CDR3 protein: CASSYRWDSSSYEQYF; CDR3 DNA: TGTGCCAGCAGTTACCGGTGGGACAGTTCCTCCTACGAGCAGTACTTC
clone size: .; J gene: TRBJ1-3; D gene: .; V gene: TRBV10-3; CDR3 protein: CAISSPSSGNTIYF; CDR3 DNA: TGTGCCATCAGTTCGCCGAGCTCTGGAAACACCATATATTTT
clone size: .; J gene: TRBJ2-5; D gene: .; V gene: TRBV5-4; CDR3 protein: CASSLPRETQYF; CDR3 DNA: TGTGCCAGCAGCCTTCCGCGGGAGACCCAGTACTTC
clone size: .; J gene: TRBJ2-1; D gene: .; V gene: TRBV7-2; CDR3 protein: CASSQYTGSGEQFF; CDR3 DNA: TGTGCCAGCAGCCAATATACAGGGTCTGGAGAGCAGTTCTTC
clone size: .; J gene: TRBJ1-5; D gene: .; V gene: TRBV5-1; CDR3 protein: CASREGFGNQPQHF; CDR3 DNA: TGCGCCAGCAGGGAGGGGTTCGGCAATCAGCCCCAGCATTTT
clone size: .; J gene: TRBJ1-1; D gene: TRBD1; V gene: TRBV24-1; CDR3 protein: CATSDSQTGHTEAFF; CDR3 DNA: TGTGCCACCAGTGATTCCCAGACAGGGCACACTGAAGCTTTCTTT
clone size: .; J gene: TRBJ1-1; D gene: TRBD1; V gene: TRBV15; CDR3 protein: CATSGDRGRRTEAFF; CDR3 DNA: TGTGCCACCAGCGGCGACAGGGGGCGAAGGACTGAAGCTTTCTTT
clone size: .; J gene: TRBJ2-2; D gene: .; V gene: TRBV14; CDR3 protein: CASSLNMNTGELFF; CDR3 DNA: TGTGCCAGCAGCCTTAACATGAACACCGGGGAGCTGTTTTTT
clone size: .; J gene: TRBJ1-2; D gene: TRBD1; V gene: TRBV6-6; CDR3 protein: CASSDRAGSGGYTF; CDR3 DNA: TGTGCCAGCAGTGACAGGGCAGGTTCGGGTGGCTACACCTTC
clone size: .; J gene: TRBJ2-7; D gene: TRBD1; V gene: TRBV18; CDR3 protein: CASSLFGQGQVEQYF; CDR3 DNA: TGTGCCAGCTCACTATTTGGACAGGGACAGGTCGAGCAGTACTTC
clone size: .; J gene: TRBJ2-2; D gene: .; V gene: TRBV27; CDR3 protein: CASRETNTGELFF; CDR3 DNA: TGTGCCAGCAGGGAGACGAACACCGGGGAGCTGTTTTTT
clone size: .; J gene: TRBJ1-1; D gene: .; V gene: TRBV12-3/TRBV12-4; CDR3 protein: CASSFTAYTEAFF; CDR3 DNA: TGTGCCAGCAGTTTCACAGCTTACACTGAAGCTTTCTTT
clone size: .; J gene: TRBJ2-7; D gene: TRBD1; V gene: TRBV18; CDR3 protein: CASSPPNRGEYEQYF; CDR3 DNA: TGTGCCAGCTCACCCCCCAACAGGGGGGAATACGAGCAGTACTTC
clone size: .; J gene: TRBJ1-1; D gene: TRBD1; V gene: TRBV11-3; CDR3 protein: CASGATGGTEAFF; CDR3 DNA: TGTGCCAGCGGAGCGACAGGGGGTACTGAAGCTTTCTTT
clone size: .; J gene: TRBJ1-6; D gene: .; V gene: TRBV27; CDR3 protein: CASSFQVGSPLHF; CDR3 DNA: TGTGCCAGCAGTTTCCAGGTTGGATCACCCCTCCACTTT
clone size: once; J gene: TRBJ2-1; D gene: TRBD2; V gene: TRBV6-2/TRBV6-3; CDR3 protein: CASSYPTSGILSYNEQFF; CDR3 DNA: TGTGCCAGCAGTTACCCGACTAGCGGGATCCTCTCCTACAATGAGCAGTTCTTC
clone size: .; J gene: TRBJ1-1; D gene: .; V gene: TRBV7-9; CDR3 protein: CASSLYGGTTEAFF; CDR3 DNA: TGTGCCAGCAGCTTATATGGGGGGACCACTGAAGCTTTCTTT
clone size: .; J gene: TRBJ2-4; D gene: .; V gene: TRBV4-1; CDR3 protein: CASSQDPGAKNIQYF; CDR3 DNA: TGCGCCAGCAGCCAAGACCCCGGGGCCAAAAACATTCAGTACTTC
clone size: .; J gene: TRBJ2-2; D gene: .; V gene: TRBV6-4; CDR3 protein: CASSDYREGLNHLPNTGELFF; CDR3 DNA: TGTGCCAGCAGTGACTACCGGGAAGGACTGAATCACCTCCCGAACACCGGGGAGCTGTTTTTT